The 21 T cell receptor beta chains below were found in one sample sequenced in a study of blood T cell repertoires in COVID-19. Data came from immunoSEQ multiplex PCR; TCRdb stores just in-frame clones and leaves some out. The sample records over 200,000 clones, approximately 86% being singletons. The sample taken for sequencing was peripheral blood. All receptors derive from a man in his forties who had recovered from COVID-19.

V is TRBV15 and J is TRBJ1-2, with 9 bases that match TRBD1. The CDR3 is made up of 15 amino acids. V dropped 1 base and J dropped 7; count of bases not matched to a gene: 7. The V gene's germline CDR1 is LNHNV and CDR2 YYDKDF (reference sequence). The CDR3 is CATSRGTGTGSGYTF. For the CDR3, the DNA is TGTGCCACCAGCAGAGGGACCGGGACAGGGTCTGGCTACACCTTC.

The chain recombines TRBV5-1 with TRBJ1-3; 8 nucleotides align to TRBD1. Germline CDR1 SGHRS, CDR2 YFSETQ. The CDR3 has 16 residues. Unmatched junction bases numbered 6, after V lost 4 bases and J lost 0 bases. The DNA of the CDR3 is TGCGCCAGCAGCCGGGGACAGGCCGACTCTGGAAACACCATATATTTT. It translates to CASSRGQADSGNTIYF.

The CDR3 is CASSIRTGGNTIYF. Written as DNA, the CDR3 is TGTGCCAGTAGTATCCGGACAGGGGGAAACACCATATATTTT. The V gene is TRBV19, the J gene TRBJ1-3; the match to TRBD1 covers 8 bases. The CDR3 covers 14 residues. With 3 bases clipped from V and 4 bases from J, the junction kept 2 bases outside the gene matches. Germline loops: CDR1 LNHDA, CDR2 SQIVND (reference sequence). Filled out from reference TRBV19 and TRBJ1-3, the complete variable domain reads DGGITQSPKYLFRKEGQNVTLSCEQNLNHDAMYWYRQDPGQGLRLIYYSQIVNDFQKGDIAEGYSVSREKKESFPLTVTSAQKNPTAFYLCASSIRTGGNTIYFGEGSWLTVV.

V and J are TRBV18 and TRBJ2-7; perhaps TRBD2 as D (6 bases). The CDR3 loop spans 16 amino acids. CDR1 and CDR2 (germline): KGHSH, LQKENI. Trimming cost V 2 bases and J 0 bases, with 14 bases left between them. The CDR3: CASSPEFSGNSYEQYF. The CDR3 DNA reads TGTGCCAGCTCACCAGAATTTAGCGGCAACTCCTACGAGCAGTACTTC. The full variable domain, completed using reference TRBV18 and TRBJ2-7, is NAGVMQNPRHLVRRRGQEARLRCSPMKGHSHVYWYRQLPEEGLKFMVYLQKENIIDESGMPKERFSAEFPKEGPSILRIQQVVRGDSAAYFCASSPEFSGNSYEQYFGPGTRLTVT.

This sequence joins TRBV7-9 and TRBJ2-7; D possibly corresponds to TRBD1 (6 bases). The CDR3 covers 17 residues. Trimming took 5 bases from V and 4 from J, leaving 24 bases between them. From germline, CDR1 is SEHNR and CDR2 FQNEAQ (reference sequence). The CDR3 sequence: CASSPRTVGTSPYEQYF. DNA of the CDR3: TGTGCCAGCAGCCCAAGGACGGTCGGGACAAGCCCTTACGAGCAGTACTTC.

This clone was seen just once. The J gene is TRBJ2-4, the V gene TRBV15; 8 nucleotides align to TRBD1. The CDR3 length is 14 residues. V shed 5 bases, J shed 7 bases, and the junction held 7 bases outside the gene matches. Germline V gene data show CDR1 as LNHNV and CDR2 as YYDKDF (reference sequence). CDR3 sequence (DNA): TGTGCCACCAGCCGCCGGACAGGGCCGAACATTCAGTACTTC. It is translated as CATSRRTGPNIQYF. The entire variable domain, with the rest obtained from reference TRBV15 and TRBJ2-4, is as follows: DAMVIQNPRYQVTQFGKPVTLSCSQTLNHNVMYWYQQKSSQAPKLLFHYYDKDFNNEADTPDNFQSRRPNTSFCFLDIRSPGLGDTAMYLCATSRRTGPNIQYFGAGTRLSVL.

The chain has TRBV7-8 and TRBJ2-3, with D tentatively TRBD1 (5 bases). Deletions cut 3 bases from V and 3 bases from J, with 10 bases between. The CDR3 is 14 residues long. CDR1 and CDR2 (germline): SGHVS, FQNEAQ. The CDR3 nucleotides are TGTGCCAGCAGCTTTTCAGGGATAACAGATACGCAGTATTTT. Its translation is CASSFSGITDTQYF.

This clone occurred once. This chain links TRBV14 with TRBJ1-2; the match to TRBD1 covers 7 bases. With V trimmed by 3 bases and J by 8 bases, 9 bases remained unmatched. The CDR3 runs 14 residues. CDR1 is SGHDN and CDR2 is FVKESK in the germline V gene. CDR3 region: CASSQTGGTDGYTF. CDR3 DNA sequence: TGTGCCAGCAGCCAGACAGGAGGGACAGACGGCTACACCTTC.

The V and J genes are TRBV6-5 and TRBJ1-2; the match to TRBD1 covers 10 bases. In germline, CDR1 is MNHEY, CDR2 SVGAGI. V dropped 6 bases and J dropped 2; count of bases not matched to a gene: 6. The length of the CDR3 is 15 residues. CDR3 amino acids: CASSKRTGGNYGYTF. The CDR3, as DNA: TGTGCCAGCAGCAAAAGGACAGGGGGGAACTATGGCTACACCTTC.

A single count supports this clone. J is TRBJ2-7 and V is TRBV7-2; TRBD2 aligns across 9 bases. Germline values: CDR1 SGHTA, CDR2 FQGNSA. V dropped 1 base and J dropped 2; count of bases not matched to a gene: 12. The CDR3 length is 18 residues. CDR3 region: CASSLDMFAGGGPYEQYF. CDR3 coding DNA: TGTGCCAGCAGCTTAGATATGTTTGCGGGAGGGGGTCCCTACGAGCAGTACTTC.

The chain joins TRBV6-5 to TRBJ1-1; D remains ambiguous. CDR3 size: 12 residues. Germline loops: CDR1 MNHEY, CDR2 SVGAGI. Trimming cost V 6 bases and J 3 bases, with 8 bases left between them. CDR3 residues: CASRSPDTEAFF. Written as DNA, the CDR3 is TGTGCCAGCAGATCCCCGGACACTGAAGCTTTCTTT.

The rearrangement joins TRBV19 to TRBJ1-1; D may be TRBD1 (5 bases). V was clipped by 6 bases and J by 2 bases, with 10 bases between them. CDR1 and CDR2 from the germline V gene are LNHDA and SQIVND (reference sequence). The CDR3 is 13 residues long. CDR3 residues: CASSPTANTEAFF. The CDR3 DNA follows: TGTGCCAGTAGCCCGACAGCAAACACTGAAGCTTTCTTT.

This chain links TRBV11-2 with TRBJ2-3, with 10 bases fitting TRBD2. CDR1 SGHAT and CDR2 FQNNGV come from the germline V gene. V gave up 5 bases and J gave up 4 bases; unmatched junction bases: 18. This CDR3 has 19 residues. The CDR3 DNA reads TGTGCCAGCAGCCTTCAGGGGCTAGCGGGAGCTAGTCCGGCAGATACGCAGTATTTT. As protein: CASSLQGLAGASPADTQYF.

This clone was seen just once. The chain joins TRBV5-6 to TRBJ1-2, with D possibly TRBD1 on 6 matching bases. The germline V gene has CDR1 SGHDT and CDR2 YYEEEE. The CDR3 contains 13 residues. V was clipped by 1 base and J by 4 bases, with 8 bases between them. The CDR3 spells CASSLSRGYGYTF. CDR3 DNA sequence: TGTGCCAGCAGCTTGAGCAGGGGCTATGGCTACACCTTC. The complete variable domain, with remaining parts taken from reference TRBV5-6 and TRBJ1-2, reads DAGVTQSPTHLIKTRGQQVTLRCSPKSGHDTVSWYQQALGQGPQFIFQYYEEEERQRGNFPDRFSGHQFPNYSSELNVNALLLGDSALYLCASSLSRGYGYTFGSGTRLTVV.

This clone has more than one count but fewer than ten. The rearrangement joins TRBV12-3 or TRBV12-4 to TRBJ2-3, with D possibly matching TRBD2 (6 bases). Trimming took off 3 bases at V and 6 bases at J, with 10 bases between the two ends. This CDR3 comprises 13 residues. CDR3 residues: CASSFGGWDTQYF. The CDR3 nucleotides read TGTGCCAGCAGTTTTGGGGGGTGGGATACGCAGTATTTT.

This chain links TRBV10-1 with TRBJ1-3; 8 bases are shared with TRBD1. This CDR3 region has 17 residues. Looked up from germline, CDR1 is WNHNN and CDR2 is SYGVQD (reference sequence). V shed 3 bases and J 3 bases; nucleotides not matched to a gene: 10. CDR3: CASSDRTGSYYGNTIYF. The CDR3 DNA follows: TGCGCCAGCAGTGATCGGACAGGGAGCTATTATGGAAACACCATATATTTT.

Comment on this clone: This sample includes further DNA sequences coding for the same CDR3. The J gene is TRBJ2-3, the V gene TRBV7-9; D not resolved. The V gene's germline CDR1 is SEHNR and CDR2 FQNEAQ (reference sequence). This CDR3 region has 15 residues. Trimming stripped 1 base from V and 0 bases from J, with 8 bases between. This chain's CDR3 is CASSLGESSTDTQYF. The DNA for the CDR3 is TGTGCCAGCAGCTTAGGCGAAAGCAGCACAGATACGCAGTATTTT.

This chain links TRBV6-5 with TRBJ2-1, with 8 bases matching TRBD1. This CDR3 contains 14 residues. Germline V gene data show CDR1 as MNHEY and CDR2 as SVGAGI. V lost 6 bases and J lost 3; bases outside the gene matches: 4. CDR3 bases: TGTGCCAGCAGCCGGGACAGGTTCTACAATGAGCAGTTCTTC. It is translated as CASSRDRFYNEQFF.

J is TRBJ2-5 and V is TRBV7-9; 13 nucleotides agree with TRBD2. Germline-derived CDR1 and CDR2 are SEHNR and FQNEAQ (reference sequence). The CDR3 length is 15 residues. V lost 2 bases, J lost 9 bases, and 6 bases stayed unmatched. The CDR3 sequence is CASSLTSGRGASQYF. CDR3 DNA sequence: TGTGCCAGCAGCTTAACTAGCGGGAGGGGGGCATCCCAGTACTTC.

The rearrangement links TRBV4-3 to TRBJ2-1; TRBD2 might be the D (6 bases). The V end was cut by 0 bases, the J end by 5 bases, with 17 bases between. Germline V CDR1 and CDR2: LGHNA, YSLEER. This CDR3 contains 17 residues. The CDR3 sequence is CASSQDPNPGLHNEQFF. The DNA of the CDR3 is TGCGCCAGCAGCCAAGATCCCAATCCGGGACTTCACAATGAGCAGTTCTTC.

This chain connects TRBV7-9 to TRBJ2-3; maybe TRBD2 (6 bases). The CDR3 is 12 amino acids. Trimming left V 5 bases short and J 6 bases short, with 9 bases between. In germline, CDR1 is SEHNR, CDR2 FQNEAQ (reference sequence). CDR3 coding DNA: TGTGCCAGCAGCAGGGACTCTGATACGCAGTATTTT. Translating gives CASSRDSDTQYF.